The rows below give T cell receptor beta chains drawn from one sample of a study of blood T cell repertoires in COVID-19. Profiled with immunoSEQ multiplex PCR; TCRdb holds only in-frame clones, not every one. The table records approximately 140,000 clones, under 90% of them present only once. Sequenced material: peripheral blood. The receptors derive from an elderly woman in a cohort sampled during active or convalescent COVID-19. The CDR3 runs from the conserved cysteine through the conserved F or W. A D gene is named only where the DNA matches it firmly. Expanded clones are given a class, and other clones once, few, many or no size at all.

DNA,CDR3,V,J,size,D
TGTGCCAGCAGTTCCCATGGGGGGGGCGCGGGCACTGAAGCTTTCTTT,CASSSHGGGAGTEAFF,TRBV6-2/TRBV6-3,TRBJ1-1,.,.
TGCGCCAGCAGCCAGTTGGGCGTGCAACTGTTTTTT,CASSQLGVQLFF,TRBV4-1,TRBJ1-4,.,.
TGTGCCAGCAGTTTAGGGGAGGACACCATATATTTT,CASSLGEDTIYF,TRBV28,TRBJ1-3,.,.
TGTGCCAGCACCCCGATGGGCGGGGGGGCTCCCACAGATACGCAGTATTTT,CASTPMGGGAPTDTQYF,TRBV7-9,TRBJ2-3,.,TRBD2
TGTGCCAGCAGTTTGGGGGGAAGCACTGAAGCTTTCTTT,CASSLGGSTEAFF,TRBV12-3/TRBV12-4,TRBJ1-1,.,.
TGTGCCATCAGTCCAGGGGGCGCTTTGGGAGAGACCCAGTACTTC,CAISPGGALGETQYF,TRBV10-3,TRBJ2-5,.,TRBD1
TGCAGCGCCCTGCCCTCGACAGGGTCCAATGAGCAGTTCTTC,CSALPSTGSNEQFF,TRBV29-1,TRBJ2-1,once,TRBD1
TGTGCCAGCAGTACCACAGGGTTCGATACGCAGTATTTT,CASSTTGFDTQYF,TRBV12-3/TRBV12-4,TRBJ2-3,.,.
TGTGCCAGCAGCGACAGAAATATGAACACTGAAGCTTTCTTT,CASSDRNMNTEAFF,TRBV6-5,TRBJ1-1,once,.
TGTGCCAGAAGTTTTGGGCCGACTAGCTTTACGTCGCGCTCCTACAATGAGCAGTTCTTC,CARSFGPTSFTSRSYNEQFF,TRBV5-3,TRBJ2-1,.,TRBD2
TGTGCCAGCAGCGGCGGACAGGGATCTGGGGCCAACGTCCTGACTTTC,CASSGGQGSGANVLTF,TRBV9,TRBJ2-6,.,TRBD1
TGTGCCAGCAGCTCCGGGACAGGGCAAGAGACCCAGTACTTC,CASSSGTGQETQYF,TRBV7-8,TRBJ2-5,.,TRBD1
TGTGCCAGCAGCTTGGATCTTCAGGGAGGGCCTGAAGCTTTCTTT,CASSLDLQGGPEAFF,TRBV5-4,TRBJ1-1,.,.
TGTGCCAGCAGTGCCCGACAGGGGGGACCCCCCTACACCTTC,CASSARQGGPPYTF,TRBV25-1,TRBJ1-2,.,TRBD1
TGTGCCAGCAGCCCGGACAGGGGCTCAGATACGCAGTATTTT,CASSPDRGSDTQYF,TRBV5-4,TRBJ2-3,.,TRBD1
TGTGCCAGCAGCCCAATGGGACAGCGTAATGAAAAACTGTTTTTT,CASSPMGQRNEKLFF,TRBV4-2,TRBJ1-4,.,TRBD1
TGTGCCAGTAGGGAACAGGGCGATAGTCAGCCCCAGCATTTT,CASREQGDSQPQHF,TRBV19,TRBJ1-5,.,.
TGTGCCAGCAGCCCCCGGCACAGGGCCCAAGAGACCCAGTACTTC,CASSPRHRAQETQYF,TRBV7-9,TRBJ2-5,.,.
TGTGCCAGCAGCTTAGGTCTGATCGGACTAGCGCAAGCAACAGATACGCAGTATTTT,CASSLGLIGLAQATDTQYF,TRBV5-8,TRBJ2-3,.,TRBD2
TGTGCCAGCTCACCGTGGACAGCGAACACCGGGGAGCTGTTTTTT,CASSPWTANTGELFF,TRBV18,TRBJ2-2,.,.
TGTGCCAGCAGTGACAGGAGGGACACCATATATTTT,CASSDRRDTIYF,TRBV6-1,TRBJ1-3,few,.
TGTGCCAGCAGCTTGTCCGCCTACAATGAGCAGTTCTTC,CASSLSAYNEQFF,TRBV7-9,TRBJ2-1,.,.
TGTGCCAGCAGCTATACGGGACAGGGGGTCGGCTACACCTTC,CASSYTGQGVGYTF,TRBV6-5,TRBJ1-2,once,TRBD1
TGTGCCAGCTCACCACAGGCAGGGGCCATGAACACTGAAGCTTTCTTT,CASSPQAGAMNTEAFF,TRBV18,TRBJ1-1,once,.
TGTGCCAGCAGCTCGCTAAGGGAGAGGGAATATTTCTTC,CASSSLREREYFF,TRBV11-2,TRBJ2-1,.,.
TGTGCCAGCAGCTTAGGCCAGCGAGGTGGCTACACCTTC,CASSLGQRGGYTF,TRBV7-8,TRBJ1-2,few,.
TGCGCCAGCAGCCAAGCTCAGGGAGGGGGCAATCAGCCCCAGCATTTT,CASSQAQGGGNQPQHF,TRBV4-1,TRBJ1-5,.,.
TGTGCCAGCAGAACACAGGCTGGGAATGAAAAACTGTTTTTT,CASRTQAGNEKLFF,TRBV6-5,TRBJ1-4,.,.
TGTGCCAGCAGCCCGGAGCGGGGGACTTTTACCTACAATGAGCAGTTCTTC,CASSPERGTFTYNEQFF,TRBV14,TRBJ2-1,.,TRBD2
TGTGCCAGCAGTTACTCGATGGGGGCTCAGCCCCAGCATTTT,CASSYSMGAQPQHF,TRBV6-2/TRBV6-3,TRBJ1-5,once,.
TGTGCCACCCACAGGGGGCCCAATCAGCCCCAGCATTTT,CATHRGPNQPQHF,TRBV6-6,TRBJ1-5,.,TRBD1
TGTGCCAGCTCACCGACAGGGGGCTCGAGTGGAGATACGCAGTATTTT,CASSPTGGSSGDTQYF,TRBV18,TRBJ2-3,.,TRBD1
TGCGCCAGCAGCTTGGACAGGGGTTCTTTAGGCTACACCTTC,CASSLDRGSLGYTF,TRBV5-1,TRBJ1-2,.,TRBD1
TGTGCCAGTAGTAAATTCGGAAGGGCCCGCGGGTCATCCTATAATTCACCCCTCCACTTT,CASSKFGRARGSSYNSPLHF,TRBV19,TRBJ1-6,.,.
TGTGCCACCCAACGGGCAGGGGTGGTTCAGCCCCAGCATTTT,CATQRAGVVQPQHF,TRBV19,TRBJ1-5,.,.
TGTGCCAGCAGCTTGACTGGGGGCGTTGGTGAAGCTTTCTTT,CASSLTGGVGEAFF,TRBV5-4,TRBJ1-1,.,.
TGTGCCAGCAGCCAAGATACTCCGGGTGCCGATACGCAGTATTTT,CASSQDTPGADTQYF,TRBV3-1/TRBV3-2,TRBJ2-3,.,.
TGTGCCAGCAGTTACTCCACAGGGGGAGATAATTCACCCCTCCACTTT,CASSYSTGGDNSPLHF,TRBV6-6,TRBJ1-6,.,TRBD1
TGCGCCAGCAGTGATCCAGCGGGGGCTATCCAAGAGACCCAGTACTTC,CASSDPAGAIQETQYF,TRBV10-2,TRBJ2-5,once,TRBD2
TGTGCCAGCAGCTTAGGGGGCGGGGATGAAGCTTTCTTT,CASSLGGGDEAFF,TRBV5-4,TRBJ1-1,.,TRBD1
TGTGCCAGTAGTAGATACAGTAGCAATCAGCCCCAGCATTTT,CASSRYSSNQPQHF,TRBV19,TRBJ1-5,.,.
TGTGCCAGCAGCCAAGATACCGCTTTGAGGAATTCACCCCTCCACTTT,CASSQDTALRNSPLHF,TRBV4-2,TRBJ1-6,.,.
TGTGCCAGCAGCTTAGGGGACAGAGGTCAGCCCCAGCATTTT,CASSLGDRGQPQHF,TRBV7-9,TRBJ1-5,.,TRBD1
TGTGCCACCAGTGATAGGGACAGGGTGGACATTCAGTACTTC,CATSDRDRVDIQYF,TRBV24-1,TRBJ2-4,.,TRBD1
TGCGCCAGCAGCTTAGGGAGCAGGGGCCTCTCCTACGAGCAGTACTTC,CASSLGSRGLSYEQYF,TRBV5-1,TRBJ2-7,.,.
TGTGCCAGCAGCCAAGGGGACAGGGATAATTCACCCCTCCACTTT,CASSQGDRDNSPLHF,TRBV4-2,TRBJ1-6,once,TRBD1
TGTGCCAGCAGCCAAGCTGAGGGGGAAGCAGGTGAAAAACTGTTTTTT,CASSQAEGEAGEKLFF,TRBV4-2,TRBJ1-4,.,.
TGCGCCAGCAGCCAAGGTCCGGACAGGGGCGGCTATGGCTACACCTTC,CASSQGPDRGGYGYTF,TRBV4-1,TRBJ1-2,few,TRBD1
TGTGCCAGCAGCTTGCGGGGTCCCTCCTATAATTCACCCCTCCACTTT,CASSLRGPSYNSPLHF,TRBV5-6,TRBJ1-6,few,.
TGTGCCAGCAGCCGGGACATTCTTTACGAGCAGTACTTC,CASSRDILYEQYF,TRBV6-5,TRBJ2-7,.,.
TGTGCCAGCTCGACAGCGGGGGGAAGGGAGACCCAGTACTTC,CASSTAGGRETQYF,TRBV18,TRBJ2-5,.,TRBD2
TGTGCCACCAGCAGAGGGGGGACAGGTCCGAACTATGGCTACACCTTC,CATSRGGTGPNYGYTF,TRBV15,TRBJ1-2,.,TRBD1
TGTGCCAGCAGCTTAGGACTAGGGAAGGACATTCAGTACTTC,CASSLGLGKDIQYF,TRBV7-2,TRBJ2-4,.,.